These 21 T cell receptor beta chains share one sample of origin, sequenced in a study of T cells in Graves' hyperthyroidism and ophthalmopathy (dated by TCRdb to about 2019). Libraries came from multiplex PCR. The run used an Illumina HiSeq 2000. The TCR beta CDR3 regions were amplified from the RNA transcripts. For the first round of RT-PCR on the TCR CDR3, the HTBI primer set was used together with the Qiagen OneStep RT-PCR kit. The public reads were reprocessed in TCRdb via fastp at Q25 and MiXCR, keeping in-frame beta chains. Rows are unified per CDR3 protein, each entry keeping the most common DNA and genes. This sample holds 400,000 to 500,000 distinct CDR3 sequences; approximately 14% were observed only once. The ten largest clones represent less than 6.5% of the sample. Sequencing input: blood. All receptors come from a woman between 18 and 30 years old with Graves' hyperthyroidism.

This clonotype was observed at least ten times. This chain connects TRBV28 to TRBJ1-1; no definite D call. CDR3 size: 11 residues. Germline V gene data show CDR1 as MDHEN and CDR2 as SYDVKM. V lost 2 bases to trimming and J lost 6 bases, with 4 bases between them. The DNA of the CDR3 is TGTGCCAGCAGTTTAGGAGCTGAAGCTTTCTTT. This codes for CASSLGAEAFF. The entire variable domain, with the rest obtained from reference TRBV28 and TRBJ1-1, is as follows: DVKVTQSSRYLVKRTGEKVFLECVQDMDHENMFWYRQDPGLGLRLIYFSYDVKMKEKGDIPEGYSVSREKKERFSLILESASTNQTSMYLCASSLGAEAFFGQGTRLTVV.

V gene TRBV20-1 combines with J gene TRBJ1-2, with D uncertain. Trimming shortened V by 0 bases and J by 8 bases, and 16 bases separated the two germline ends. CDR3 length: 14 amino acids. Germline-derived CDR1 and CDR2 are DFQATT and SNEGSKA (reference sequence). The CDR3 nucleotides read TGCAGTGCTAGAGATAGCATGGAGGAAGGGGGCTACACCTTC. This codes for CSARDSMEEGGYTF.

This clonotype was seen ten or more times. This chain joins TRBV7-2 and TRBJ1-1, with TRBD1 matching over 7 bases. This CDR3 is 13 amino acids long. The J segment lost 1 base and the V segment lost 8 bases, leaving 4 bases of the junction unmatched. Germline V gives CDR1 SGHTA, CDR2 FQGNSA. CDR3 residues: CASGTEQNTEAFF. CDR3 in DNA: TGTGCCAGCGGGACAGAGCAGAACACTGAAGCTTTCTTT.

The chain has TRBV12-3 or TRBV12-4 and TRBJ2-4, with 10 bases aligning to TRBD1. The CDR3 totals 15 residues. The ends lost 5 bases at V and 6 bases at J; junction bases unmatched: 7. The CDR3 DNA is TGTGCCAGCAGTAAACGGGGGACAGGGGTAAACATTCAGTACTTC. Translated, it gives CASSKRGTGVNIQYF.

At least ten counts were recorded for this clonotype. The chain couples TRBV10-3 to TRBJ1-1; D perhaps matches TRBD1 (5 bases). CDR3 length: 15 residues. V lost 2 bases and J 2 bases, leaving 12 bases between the germline ends. Looked up from germline, CDR1 is ENHRY and CDR2 is SYGVKD. CDR3 sequence (DNA): TGTGCCATCAGTGAGAAAGTAACAGGAAACACTGAAGCTTTCTTT. Amino acids: CAISEKVTGNTEAFF.

This clonotype was picked up a small number of times. The gene calls are TRBV20-1 and TRBJ1-3; TRBD1 is a possible D gene (5 bases). Germline V gene sequence: CDR1 DFQATT, CDR2 SNEGSKA (reference sequence). The V gene lost 1 base and the J gene lost 2 bases, with 9 bases spanning the gap. CDR3 length: 14 residues. CDR3 residues: CSARAPTAGNTIYF. The CDR3 DNA reads TGCAGTGCTAGAGCCCCGACAGCTGGAAACACCATATATTTT.

This clonotype showed up many times. The rearrangement links TRBV11-2 to TRBJ2-2; D tentatively fits TRBD1 or TRBD2 (5 bases each). The CDR3 length is 17 residues. Germline-derived CDR1 and CDR2 are SGHAT and FQNNGV. Trimming shortened V by 4 bases and J by 4 bases, and 19 bases separated the two germline ends. CDR3 sequence: CASSSILRVGTTGELFF. In DNA form, the CDR3 reads TGTGCCAGCAGCTCAATCCTCCGGGTGGGGACCACCGGGGAGCTGTTTTTT.

The genes are TRBV4-1 and TRBJ1-4; weak D call: TRBD1 (6 bases). The CDR3 runs to 15 residues. The V and J ends lost 1 base and 7 bases respectively, with 13 bases between them. The germline CDR1 and CDR2 sequences are MGHRA and YSYEKL. CDR3 amino acids: CASSQVGGALEKLFF. DNA for the CDR3: TGCGCCAGCAGCCAAGTCGGGGGGGCGCTTGAAAAACTGTTTTTT.

The V and J genes are TRBV11-2 and TRBJ2-3; D is possibly TRBD2 (6 bases). Germline CDR1 reads SGHAT; CDR2 reads FQNNGV. V was cut by 5 bases and J by 6 bases, with 9 bases left in between. CDR3 length equals 12 residues. The CDR3, as DNA: TGTGCCAGCAGCCCCGCGGGGGATACGCAGTATTTT. Its protein is CASSPAGDTQYF.

V usage is TRBV5-5 and J usage is TRBJ1-3; perhaps TRBD1 as D (5 bases). From germline, CDR1 is SGHKS and CDR2 YYEKEE (reference sequence). V was shortened by 2 bases and J by 0 bases, with 12 bases between the two germline ends. This CDR3 is built from 16 residues. The CDR3: CASSFTEGFSGNTIYF. CDR3 coding DNA: TGTGCCAGCAGCTTCACTGAGGGGTTCTCTGGAAACACCATATATTTT.

This clonotype has a count of ten or more. V usage is TRBV12-3 or TRBV12-4 and J usage is TRBJ2-2; 7 bases are a match to TRBD1. The CDR3 sequence is 16 residues long. The V segment lost 5 bases and the J segment 5 bases; nucleotides outside the gene matches: 11. CDR3 protein: CASSTVTGPRTGELFF. CDR3 coding DNA: TGTGCCAGCAGTACGGTGACAGGGCCACGAACCGGGGAGCTGTTTTTT.

The chain recombines TRBV18 with TRBJ1-1, with D perhaps TRBD1 (5 bases). This CDR3 is built from 16 residues. Germline V gives CDR1 KGHSH, CDR2 LQKENI. V was trimmed by 0 bases and J by 1 base, leaving 12 bases between them. CDR3 nucleotides: TGTGCCAGCTCACCACCGGGAGGACAAAAGAACACTGAAGCTTTCTTT. Translation: CASSPPGGQKNTEAFF. Complete variable domain (other parts from reference TRBV18 and TRBJ1-1): NAGVMQNPRHLVRRRGQEARLRCSPMKGHSHVYWYRQLPEEGLKFMVYLQKENIIDESGMPKERFSAEFPKEGPSILRIQQVVRGDSAAYFCASSPPGGQKNTEAFFGQGTRLTVV.

This clonotype was recorded many times. The rearrangement links TRBV27 to TRBJ2-3, with TRBD2 matching 8 bases. Germline lookup yields CDR1 MNHEY and CDR2 SMNVEV (reference sequence). The CDR3 contains 17 residues. V shed 1 base, J shed 2 bases, and the junction held 8 bases outside the gene matches. The CDR3, as DNA: TGTGCCAGCAGTTTATTTGCGGGAGGACTCCTCACAGATACGCAGTATTTT. It codes for CASSLFAGGLLTDTQYF.

This clonotype was observed at least ten times. The chain uses TRBV12-3 or TRBV12-4 and TRBJ1-2; D possibly corresponds to TRBD1 (5 bases). The V and J ends lost 5 bases and 8 bases respectively, with 15 bases between them. This CDR3 is 13 amino acids long. The CDR3 sequence: CASSLGVGAGYTF. The CDR3 DNA reads TGTGCCAGCAGTCTAGGGGTGGGCGCAGGCTACACCTTC.

In this sample, this clonotype turned up many times. The chain carries TRBV7-9 and TRBJ2-4; possibly TRBD1 or TRBD2 for D (6 bases each). This CDR3 comprises 15 residues. The germline CDR1 and CDR2 sequences are SEHNR and FQNEAQ (reference sequence). Deletions cut 5 bases from V and 6 bases from J, with 17 bases between. This CDR3 is CASSLSGAAGNIQYF. In nucleotides, the CDR3 is TGTGCCAGCAGCCTCTCAGGGGCAGCGGGAAACATTCAGTACTTC.

At least ten counts were recorded for this clonotype. The chain employs TRBV2 and TRBJ2-7; D unclear. This CDR3 spans 13 amino acids. The germline V gene has CDR1 SNHLY and CDR2 FYNNEI. V was clipped by 0 bases and J by 4 bases, with 7 bases between them. The CDR3 DNA sequence: TGTGCCAGCAGTGAAGCGTCGAGATACGAGCAGTACTTC. Its protein is CASSEASRYEQYF.

The table lists this clonotype with a few counts. The rearrangement links TRBV11-2 to TRBJ1-4; tentatively, D is TRBD1 (5 bases). Per the germline V gene, CDR1 is SGHAT and CDR2 is FQNNGV. V was shortened by 5 bases and J by 8 bases, with 18 bases between the two germline ends. This CDR3 comprises 15 residues. The CDR3 DNA is TGTGCCAGCAGCCCGACGACGGGGGGAAGCGAAAAACTGTTTTTT. Translated: CASSPTTGGSEKLFF.

CDR3 amino acids: CSANGETIYEQYF. DNA of the CDR3: TGCAGTGCTAACGGGGAGACGATCTACGAGCAGTACTTC. The chain carries TRBV20-1 and TRBJ2-7, with D possibly TRBD2 on 5 matching bases. Germline V gene data show CDR1 as DFQATT and CDR2 as SNEGSKA (reference sequence). V was shortened by 4 bases and J by 3 bases, with 13 bases between the two germline ends. This CDR3 has 13 residues.

At least ten counts were recorded for this clonotype. V usage is TRBV2 and J usage is TRBJ1-1; D is perhaps TRBD1 (5 bases). Germline CDR1 SNHLY, CDR2 FYNNEI. V was shortened by 3 bases and J by 1 base, with 9 bases between the two germline ends. CDR3 length equals 14 residues. CDR3 residues: CASSETATNTEAFF. The CDR3 DNA is TGTGCCAGCAGTGAGACAGCTACGAACACTGAAGCTTTCTTT.

This clonotype was seen a handful of times. The chain combines TRBV19 with TRBJ2-7; 16 nucleotides align to TRBD2. Per germline, CDR1 LNHDA and CDR2 SQIVND (reference sequence). With 3 bases clipped from V and 6 bases from J, the junction kept 2 bases outside the gene matches. The CDR3 runs 15 residues. The CDR3 spells CASSIGTSGRVEQYF. CDR3 sequence (DNA): TGTGCCAGTAGTATCGGGACTAGCGGGAGGGTCGAGCAGTACTTC.

The V gene is TRBV10-3, the J gene TRBJ1-5, with D possibly matching TRBD1 (6 bases). This CDR3 comprises 15 residues. The germline gives CDR1 ENHRY, CDR2 SYGVKD. V gave up 6 bases and J gave up 7 bases, with 19 bases separating them. The CDR3 is CAISPTGNDKQPQHF. The CDR3 DNA sequence: TGTGCCATCAGCCCAACAGGGAATGACAAACAGCCCCAGCATTTT.